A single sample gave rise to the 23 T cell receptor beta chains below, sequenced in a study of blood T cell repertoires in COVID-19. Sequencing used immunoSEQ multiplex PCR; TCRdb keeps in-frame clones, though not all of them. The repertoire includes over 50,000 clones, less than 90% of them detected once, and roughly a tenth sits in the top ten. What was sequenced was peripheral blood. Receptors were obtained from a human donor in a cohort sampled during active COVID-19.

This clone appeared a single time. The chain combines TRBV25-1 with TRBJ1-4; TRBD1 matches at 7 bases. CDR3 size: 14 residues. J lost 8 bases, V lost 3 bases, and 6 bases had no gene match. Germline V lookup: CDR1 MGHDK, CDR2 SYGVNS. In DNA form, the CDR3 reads TGTGCCAGCAGTGATAAACAGGGGACGGAAAAACTGTTTTTT. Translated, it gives CASSDKQGTEKLFF.

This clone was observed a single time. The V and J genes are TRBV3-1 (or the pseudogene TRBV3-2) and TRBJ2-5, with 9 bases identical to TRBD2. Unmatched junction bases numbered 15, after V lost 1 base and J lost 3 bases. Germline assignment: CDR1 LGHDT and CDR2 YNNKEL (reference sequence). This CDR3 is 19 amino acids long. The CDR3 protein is CASSQVGLNHAGGKETQYF. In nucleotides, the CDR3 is TGTGCCAGCAGCCAAGTGGGGTTGAATCACGCGGGAGGGAAAGAGACCCAGTACTTC.

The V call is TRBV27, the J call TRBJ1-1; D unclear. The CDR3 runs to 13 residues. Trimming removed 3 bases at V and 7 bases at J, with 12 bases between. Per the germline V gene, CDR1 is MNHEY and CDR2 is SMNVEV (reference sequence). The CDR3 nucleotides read TGTGCCAGCAGTTTTGGTCGGTACAGTGAAGCTTTCTTT. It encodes CASSFGRYSEAFF.

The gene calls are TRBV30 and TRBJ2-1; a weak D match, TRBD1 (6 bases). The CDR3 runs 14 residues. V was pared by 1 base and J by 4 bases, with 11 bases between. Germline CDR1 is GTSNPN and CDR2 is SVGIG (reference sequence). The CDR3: CAWSGPGVYNEQFF. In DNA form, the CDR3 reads TGTGCCTGGAGTGGCCCAGGGGTATACAATGAGCAGTTCTTC.

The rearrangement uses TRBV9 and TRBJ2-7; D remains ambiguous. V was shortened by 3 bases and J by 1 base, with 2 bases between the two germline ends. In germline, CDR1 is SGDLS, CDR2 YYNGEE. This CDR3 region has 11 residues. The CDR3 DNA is TGTGCCAGCAGCGCGTCCTACGAGCAGTACTTC. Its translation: CASSASYEQYF.

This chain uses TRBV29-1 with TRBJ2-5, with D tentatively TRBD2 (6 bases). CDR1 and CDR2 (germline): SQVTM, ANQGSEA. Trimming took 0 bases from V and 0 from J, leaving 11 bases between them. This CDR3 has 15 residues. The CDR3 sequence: CSVEDRGTYQETQYF. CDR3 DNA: TGCAGCGTTGAAGATCGCGGGACTTACCAAGAGACCCAGTACTTC.

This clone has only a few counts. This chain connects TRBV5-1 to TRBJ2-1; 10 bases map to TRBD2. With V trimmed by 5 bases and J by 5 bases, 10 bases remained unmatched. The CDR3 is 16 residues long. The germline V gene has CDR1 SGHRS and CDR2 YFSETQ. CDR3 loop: CASRHGLAEPHNEQFF. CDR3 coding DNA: TGCGCCAGCAGACATGGACTAGCGGAGCCTCACAATGAGCAGTTCTTC.

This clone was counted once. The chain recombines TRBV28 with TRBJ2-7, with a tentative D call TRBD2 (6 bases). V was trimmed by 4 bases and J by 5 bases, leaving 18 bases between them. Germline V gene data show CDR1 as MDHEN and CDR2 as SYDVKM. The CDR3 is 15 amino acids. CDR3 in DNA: TGTGCCAGCAGTTCCCCGGGCGGGGTCCCCGACGAGCAGTACTTC. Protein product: CASSSPGGVPDEQYF. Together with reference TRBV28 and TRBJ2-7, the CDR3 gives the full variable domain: DVKVTQSSRYLVKRTGEKVFLECVQDMDHENMFWYRQDPGLGLRLIYFSYDVKMKEKGDIPEGYSVSREKKERFSLILESASTNQTSMYLCASSSPGGVPDEQYFGPGTRLTVT.

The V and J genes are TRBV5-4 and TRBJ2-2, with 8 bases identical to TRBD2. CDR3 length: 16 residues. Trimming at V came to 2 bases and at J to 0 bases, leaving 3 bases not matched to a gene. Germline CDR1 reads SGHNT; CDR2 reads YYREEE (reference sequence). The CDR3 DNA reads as TGTGCCAGCAGCTTTCAAGCGGGGGCGAACACCGGGGAGCTGTTTTTT. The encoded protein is CASSFQAGANTGELFF. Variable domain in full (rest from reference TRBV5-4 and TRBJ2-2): ETGVTQSPTHLIKTRGQQVTLRCSSQSGHNTVSWYQQALGQGPQFIFQYYREEENGRGNFPPRFSGLQFPNYSSELNVNALELDDSALYLCASSFQAGANTGELFFGEGSRLTVL.

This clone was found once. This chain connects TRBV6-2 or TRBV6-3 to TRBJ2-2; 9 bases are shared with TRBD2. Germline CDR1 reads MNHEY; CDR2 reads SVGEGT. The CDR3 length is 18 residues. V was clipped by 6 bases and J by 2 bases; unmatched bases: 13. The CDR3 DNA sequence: TGTGCCAGCAGCTATCAGGTGGCGGGAGGGCGAAACACCGGGGAGCTGTTTTTT. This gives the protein CASSYQVAGGRNTGELFF.

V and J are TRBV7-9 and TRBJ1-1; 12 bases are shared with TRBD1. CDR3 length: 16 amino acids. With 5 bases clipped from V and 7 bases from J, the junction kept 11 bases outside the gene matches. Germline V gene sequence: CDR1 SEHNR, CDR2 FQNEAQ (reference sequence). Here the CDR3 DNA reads TGTGCCAGCAGCCACGCCGGGACAGGGGGCGATGATGAAGCTTTCTTT. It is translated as CASSHAGTGGDDEAFF.

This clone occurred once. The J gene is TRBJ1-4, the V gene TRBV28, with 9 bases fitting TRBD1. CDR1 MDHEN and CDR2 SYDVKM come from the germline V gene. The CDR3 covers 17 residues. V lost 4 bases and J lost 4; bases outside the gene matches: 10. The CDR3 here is CASSWGTGSKDNEKLFF. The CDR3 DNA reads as TGTGCCAGCAGTTGGGGGACAGGGTCTAAGGATAATGAAAAACTGTTTTTT.

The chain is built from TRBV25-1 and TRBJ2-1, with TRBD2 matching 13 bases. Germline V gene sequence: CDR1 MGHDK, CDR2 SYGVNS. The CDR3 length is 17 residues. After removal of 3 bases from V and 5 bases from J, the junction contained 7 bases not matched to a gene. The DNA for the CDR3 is TGTGCCAGCAGTGATAGGACTAGCGGGAGAAGGGACAATGAGCAGTTCTTC. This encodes CASSDRTSGRRDNEQFF.

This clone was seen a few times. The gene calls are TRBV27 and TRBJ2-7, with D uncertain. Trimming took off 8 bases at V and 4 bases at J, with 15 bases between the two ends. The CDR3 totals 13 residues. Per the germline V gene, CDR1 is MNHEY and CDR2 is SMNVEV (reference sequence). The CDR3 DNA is TGTGCCAGCCTCTCCCTTTCGAGGTACGAGCAGTACTTC. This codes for CASLSLSRYEQYF.

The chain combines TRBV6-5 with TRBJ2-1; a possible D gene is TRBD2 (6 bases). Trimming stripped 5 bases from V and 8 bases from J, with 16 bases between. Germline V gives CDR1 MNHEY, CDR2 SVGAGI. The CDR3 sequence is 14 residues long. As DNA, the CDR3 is TGTGCCAGCAGTCGGGGACTGAGGAGTGATGAGCAGTTCTTC. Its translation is CASSRGLRSDEQFF.

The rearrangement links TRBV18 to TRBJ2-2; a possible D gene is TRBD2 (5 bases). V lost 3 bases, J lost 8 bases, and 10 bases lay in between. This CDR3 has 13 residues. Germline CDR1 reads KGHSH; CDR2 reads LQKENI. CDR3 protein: CASSPATGGELFF. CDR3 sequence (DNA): TGTGCCAGCTCACCCGCGACGGGGGGGGAGCTGTTTTTT.

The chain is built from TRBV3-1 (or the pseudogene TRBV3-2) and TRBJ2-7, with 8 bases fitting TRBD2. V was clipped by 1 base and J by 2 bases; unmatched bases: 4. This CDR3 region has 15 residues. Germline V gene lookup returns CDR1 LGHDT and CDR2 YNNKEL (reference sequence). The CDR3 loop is CASSQVPGGPYEQYF. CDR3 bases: TGTGCCAGCAGCCAAGTGCCGGGAGGGCCCTACGAGCAGTACTTC.

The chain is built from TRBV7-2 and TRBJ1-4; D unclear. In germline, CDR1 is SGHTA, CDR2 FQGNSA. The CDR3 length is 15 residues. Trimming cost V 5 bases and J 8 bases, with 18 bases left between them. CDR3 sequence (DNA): TGTGCCAGCAGCCCTAGGGTAGGATGGGAGGAAAAACTGTTTTTT. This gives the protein CASSPRVGWEEKLFF.

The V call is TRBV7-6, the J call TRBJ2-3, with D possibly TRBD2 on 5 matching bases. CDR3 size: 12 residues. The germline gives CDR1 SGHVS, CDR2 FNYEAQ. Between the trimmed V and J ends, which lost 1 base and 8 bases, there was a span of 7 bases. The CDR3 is CASSLVASTQYF. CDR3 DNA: TGTGCCAGCAGCTTAGTAGCGAGTACGCAGTATTTT.

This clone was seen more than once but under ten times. The CDR3 DNA sequence: TGTGCCAGCAGTCCCGGGACAGGGCCCCGCTATGGCTACACCTTC. This translates into CASSPGTGPRYGYTF. This chain joins TRBV6-5 and TRBJ1-2, with 9 bases matching TRBD1. CDR3 size: 15 residues. Germline values: CDR1 MNHEY, CDR2 SVGAGI. V shed 5 bases and J 4 bases; nucleotides not matched to a gene: 8.

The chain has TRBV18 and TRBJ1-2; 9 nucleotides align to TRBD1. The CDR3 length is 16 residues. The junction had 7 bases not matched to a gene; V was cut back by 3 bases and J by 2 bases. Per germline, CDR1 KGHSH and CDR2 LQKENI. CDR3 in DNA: TGTGCCAGCTCACCTCAACAGGGGGCGGGGAACTATGGCTACACCTTC. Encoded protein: CASSPQQGAGNYGYTF.

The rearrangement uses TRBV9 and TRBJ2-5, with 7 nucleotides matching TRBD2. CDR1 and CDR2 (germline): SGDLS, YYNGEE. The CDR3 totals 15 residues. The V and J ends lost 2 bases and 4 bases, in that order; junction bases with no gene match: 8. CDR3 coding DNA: TGTGCCAGCAGCGTCGGAGCGGGATTACCAGAGACCCAGTACTTC. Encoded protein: CASSVGAGLPETQYF.

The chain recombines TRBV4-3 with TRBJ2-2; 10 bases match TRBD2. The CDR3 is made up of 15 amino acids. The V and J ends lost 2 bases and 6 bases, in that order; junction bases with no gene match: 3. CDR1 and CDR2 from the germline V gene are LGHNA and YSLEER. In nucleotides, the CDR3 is TGCGCCAGCAGCCAACTAGCGGGAGTAGCCGGGGAGCTGTTTTTT. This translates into CASSQLAGVAGELFF.